This TCR beta chain was recorded in a study of T cell repertoires in cytomegalovirus infection. Study overall: CMV infection plus the matching HLA type was flagged by public TCR beta signatures.

This clonotype was seen more than once but under ten times. As yet, its antigen is unknown. Each CDR3 protein is one row after TCRdb ran MiXCR on the reads. Of more than 300,000 distinct CDR3 sequences listed, roughly 34% are singletons. Study observations and caveats: CMV-specific TCR beta clonotypes restricted by HLA-C dominated the ex vivo response.

Sequenced material: cultured PBMCs, taken from culture after CMV antigen stimulation. This TCR derives from a human donor in good health (CMV status not recorded). Some clones in this sample may be carry-over from other donors' samples.

The CDR3 is CSASGGDNQPQHF. The CDR3 nucleotides read TGCAGTGCTAGTGGCGGTGACAATCAGCCCCAGCATTTT. The rearrangement uses TRBV20-1 and TRBJ1-5; D call uncertain. V shed 3 bases and J shed 3 bases, with 9 bases lying between them. This CDR3 is 13 amino acids long. Germline CDR1 DFQATT, CDR2 SNEGSKA (reference sequence).